This TCR beta chain was profiled in a study of CD8+ T cells in alopecia areata (dated by TCRdb to between 2017 and 2018). For the study in its entirety: The treated patients, all with moderate-to-severe alopecia areata, were enrolled in an open-label pilot trial of oral tofacitinib given at 5 to 10 mg twice daily. Biopsies were taken from tofacitinib-treated patients at baseline and again at 4 and 24 weeks into treatment, and several of those patients also had a later scalp biopsy. TCRbeta CDR3 regions were amplified by immunoSEQ multiplex PCR using 35 Vbeta forward and 13 Jbeta reverse primers. RNA was extracted with the PAXgene miRNA kit for fixed scalp, the miRNeasy kit for PBMCs, and the RNeasy kit for mouse skin. High-throughput TCRbeta sequencing was used to examine T cell clonal expansion in alopecia areata in both the C3H/HeJ mouse model and human patients. Tofacitinib was administered for 6 to 18 months, and 6 months of follow-up off drug were then conducted to assess delayed response and recurrence. In treated patients, disease severity was measured using the SALT score, which gives the percentage of scalp surface area affected. Scalp tissue and sorted CD4+ and CD8+ peripheral blood T cells from patchy and totalis/universalis alopecia areata patients and from healthy controls were covered by human TCRbeta sequencing. Scalp clonality was compared among normal scalp (n=4), patchy alopecia areata scalp (n=8), and alopecia totalis/universalis scalp (n=8).

A word on this clone: This clone's antigen is unknown. No base quality values were provided; no much bigger clone lies one nucleotide off.

In light of the paper, this sample's treatment or condition label describes: oral pan-JAK inhibitor, 5-10 mg twice daily. Peripheral blood and lesional scalp punch biopsies were obtained from patients with alopecia areata. PBMCs were separated by density centrifugation and stained for CD3, CD4 and CD8, after which CD4+ and CD8+ T cells were sorted on a FACSAria. Including cysteine and phenylalanine, the CDR3 has 14 amino acids. CDR3 DNA only is kept here, 42 bases in frame from base 1. In the germline V gene, CDR1 corresponds to MNHNS and CDR2 to SASEGT. A distance of 12 bases separates the germline ends of V and J, which lose 3 bases and 7 bases respectively. Receptors were amplified or captured by the immunoSEQ multiplex PCR assay. RNA was extracted from all samples and reverse transcribed into cDNA as template for TCR sequencing. SuperScript III was used for first-strand cDNA synthesis, primed with a 2:1 mix of oligo-dT and random hexamers. Amplification bias was assessed with a synthetic immune receptor repertoire, and residual bias was removed computationally. The paper's processing steps were these. After raw reads were preprocessed to remove errors, the CDR3 was defined following IMGT conventions as running from the conserved cysteine to phenylalanine. To get clonality, Shannon entropy was normalized by log2 of the number of productive unique TCRs and the result was subtracted from 1. Scalp TCRbeta sequences were cross-referenced with sorted blood CD4 and CD8 repertoires so that the CD4 or CD8 identity of scalp clones could be inferred. TCRdb re-hosts the immuneACCESS table, in-frame sequences only. Its copies lack some clones; in the studies checked, an unresolved V gene accounts for under half of them, and the cause for the rest is not known. D and trimming come from the DNA, and the V and J calls and clone size come from that table. Present in this sample are about 200,000 clones, 35% to 40% of which were seen just once. The ten largest clones capture 0.4% to 0.55% of the sample.

Paper-wide results and their limitations: Lesional scalp, especially in alopecia totalis/universalis, showed higher clonality and more expanded CD8+ clones than normal scalp, suggesting antigenic drive. Many expanded lesional clones were found to persist in scalp and blood during tofacitinib treatment, and relapse after treatment cessation may be partly explained by this persistence. Because the treated cohort was small and had just a single nonresponder, larger studies are needed to establish links between baseline CD8+ expansion and response. With tofacitinib, both scalp clonality and the number of expanded CD8+ clones among the top 100 scalp clones went down significantly. Shared TCR sequences between patients were less evident than in mice, which may be partly attributable to HLA diversity in the patient population. Unlike mouse skin, where gammadelta T cells dominate, normal human skin contains resident alphabeta T cells that get sequenced too, which complicates analysis of the scalp TCR repertoire.

The sequenced sample was CD4+ T cells sorted from blood, obtained at approximately week 30, from a patient treated with tofacitinib. The source of this sequence is a human donor with alopecia areata. The rearrangement combines TRBV6-1 with TRBJ1-4, with the D gene call left open. The nucleotides read TGTGCCAGCAGTGATGGAGGGTGGGCTGAAAAACTGTTTTTT. It translates as CASSDGGWAEKLFF.